This record covers a single TCR beta chain. The antigen remains unidentified. This sample stems from a study of Ad26.COV2.S vaccination and SARS-CoV-2 variants. The study, taken as a whole, reports: Spike-specific TCR breadth was greater in vaccine than placebo recipients.

The repertoire was sequenced with immunoSEQ multiplex PCR; TCRdb's copy has only in-frame clones and lacks some. The sample holds about 180,000 clones, around 88% seen once. The CDR3 is made up of 11 amino acids. CDR1 and CDR2 from the germline V gene are ENHRY and SYGVKD. Trimming took 2 bases from V and 8 from J, leaving 6 bases between them. The sequence was collected from a human donor who had recovered from COVID-19. The rearrangement uses TRBV10-3 and TRBJ1-2; D not resolved. Sequencing used peripheral blood, obtained after recovery from COVID-19. This chain's CDR3 is CAISEQIGYTF. In DNA, the CDR3 is TGTGCCATCAGTGAGCAGATAGGCTACACCTTC.